This TCR beta chain was identified in a study of blood T cells in healthy people across ages. Notes on the study in general: The donors' CMV status was not determined, possibly confounding changes in expanded clonotypes.

The CDR3 spans 15 residues. Germline loops: CDR1 SGHDT, CDR2 YYEEEE. The ends were cut back, 2 bases at V and 0 bases at J, with 12 bases in the middle. Peripheral blood, about 9.4 milliliters per donor, was collected. Researchers isolated at least 6.5 million PBMCs per sample. A second about 6 to 12 cycle PCR used barcoded and J-beta primers. TCRdb reanalysed the 5' RACE reads using MiXCR and keeps one entry per CDR3 protein. The sample includes approximately 2,000,000 distinct CDR3 sequences, 30% to 40% of them seen just once. This clonotype has only a few counts. Its antigen is not known. The genes are TRBV5-6 and TRBJ2-7, with D perhaps matching TRBD1 (6 bases). Input material: blood. The sequence derives from a human donor in good health. Written as DNA, the CDR3 is TGTGCCAGCAGCTTTGACACAGGGAGCTCCTACGAGCAGTACTTC. Its protein product is CASSFDTGSSYEQYF. Complete variable domain (other parts from reference TRBV5-6 and TRBJ2-7): DAGVTQSPTHLIKTRGQQVTLRCSPKSGHDTVSWYQQALGQGPQFIFQYYEEEERQRGNFPDRFSGHQFPNYSSELNVNALLLGDSALYLCASSFDTGSSYEQYFGPGTRLTVT.